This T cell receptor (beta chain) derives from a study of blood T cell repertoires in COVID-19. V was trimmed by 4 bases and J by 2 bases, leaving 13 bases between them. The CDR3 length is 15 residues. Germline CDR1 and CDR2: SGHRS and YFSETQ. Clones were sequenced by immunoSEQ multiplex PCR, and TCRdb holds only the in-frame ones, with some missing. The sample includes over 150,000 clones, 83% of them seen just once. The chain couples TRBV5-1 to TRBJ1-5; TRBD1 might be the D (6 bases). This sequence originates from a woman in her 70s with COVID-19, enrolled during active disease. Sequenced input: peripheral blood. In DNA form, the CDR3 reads TGCGCCAGCAGCCCACAGGGTATCGGCAATCAGCCCCAGCATTTT. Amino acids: CASSPQGIGNQPQHF. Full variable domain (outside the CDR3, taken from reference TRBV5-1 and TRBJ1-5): KAGVTQTPRYLIKTRGQQVTLSCSPISGHRSVSWYQQTPGQGLQFLFEYFSETQRNKGNFPGRFSGRQFSNSRSEMNVSTLELGDSALYLCASSPQGIGNQPQHFGDGTRLSIL.